A single sample is the source of the 18 T cell receptor beta chains below, sequenced in a study of CD8+CD57+ T cells in acquired aplastic anemia. The study profiled TCR beta VDJ and CDR3 using genomic DNA as template. TCRdb processed the reads anew with MiXCR; each CDR3 protein has one entry. The table shows roughly 160,000 distinct CDR3 sequences, with under 75% occurring only once. The sample was sorted CD4+, CD8+, or CD8+CD57+ T cells (not recorded which) from PBMCs. The receptors were gathered from a human donor in good health.

V usage is TRBV7-2 and J usage is TRBJ2-1, with D possibly being TRBD1 (6 bases). Trimming shortened V by 5 bases and J by 7 bases, and 12 bases separated the two germline ends. The CDR3 is made up of 13 amino acids. Germline V lookup: CDR1 SGHTA, CDR2 FQGNSA. As DNA, the CDR3 is TGTGCCAGCAGCCCAGGGGTGGCGAATGAGCAGTTCTTC. It yields the protein CASSPGVANEQFF.

The chain carries TRBV5-6 and TRBJ2-7; 7 bases are a match to TRBD1. The ends lost 3 bases at V and 0 bases at J; junction bases unmatched: 6. The CDR3 runs to 15 residues. Germline V gives CDR1 SGHDT, CDR2 YYEEEE. CDR3 nucleotides: TGTGCCAGCAGCTGGAACCGGGACAGCTCCTACGAGCAGTACTTC. This codes for CASSWNRDSSYEQYF.

CDR3 region: CSARDAQRSITDTQYF. CDR3 DNA sequence: TGCAGTGCTAGAGACGCCCAGAGATCGATCACAGATACGCAGTATTTT. The chain is built from TRBV20-1 and TRBJ2-3; D gene ambiguous. Germline assignment: CDR1 DFQATT and CDR2 SNEGSKA (reference sequence). The CDR3 has 16 amino acids. Trimming pared 0 bases from V and 2 bases from J, leaving 15 bases between.

This clonotype has a handful of counts. The chain couples TRBV10-3 to TRBJ1-2; D is unresolved. The germline V gene has CDR1 ENHRY and CDR2 SYGVKD. The V gene lost 3 bases and the J gene lost 1 base, with 18 bases spanning the gap. The CDR3 runs 17 residues. CDR3 sequence reads: CAISDDSGPDFNYGYTF. The CDR3 DNA reads TGTGCCATCAGTGACGACTCCGGACCGGACTTTAACTATGGCTACACCTTC.

This clonotype has at least ten counts. V and J are TRBV7-9 and TRBJ2-7; D is unresolved. The CDR3 runs to 13 residues. V lost 4 bases and J 3 bases, leaving 10 bases between the germline ends. The germline gives CDR1 SEHNR, CDR2 FQNEAQ (reference sequence). CDR3: CASSYEDHYEQYF. In DNA form, the CDR3 reads TGTGCCAGCAGCTATGAGGACCACTACGAGCAGTACTTC.

The gene calls are TRBV7-2 and TRBJ1-2; weak D call: TRBD1 (6 bases). Germline V gene data show CDR1 as SGHTA and CDR2 as FQGNSA. The V and J ends lost 6 bases and 2 bases respectively, with 10 bases between them. The CDR3 spans 13 residues. CDR3 nucleotide sequence: TGTGCCAGCAGACCCACAGGGAACTATGGCTACACCTTC. As protein: CASRPTGNYGYTF.

This clonotype appeared many times. The chain uses TRBV19 and TRBJ2-5; the match to TRBD1 covers 8 bases. The V segment lost 4 bases and the J segment 5 bases; nucleotides outside the gene matches: 6. The CDR3 length is 14 residues. CDR1 is LNHDA and CDR2 is SQIVND in the germline V gene (reference sequence). In DNA form, the CDR3 reads TGTGCCAGTAGTACTCCAGGGGGCTTGGAGACCCAGTACTTC. It translates to CASSTPGGLETQYF.

This clonotype was counted ten times or more. The rearrangement uses TRBV11-3 and TRBJ1-1, with 8 positions matching TRBD1. CDR3 size: 17 residues. Germline V gives CDR1 SGHNT, CDR2 YENEEA. J lost 0 bases, V lost 5 bases, and 11 bases had no gene match. CDR3 region: CASSPSQTGDMNTEAFF. The CDR3, as DNA: TGTGCCAGCAGCCCCTCACAGACAGGGGACATGAACACTGAAGCTTTCTTT.

The chain combines TRBV24-1 with TRBJ2-3, with 8 positions matching TRBD2. This CDR3 contains 13 residues. With V trimmed by 10 bases and J by 4 bases, 6 bases remained unmatched. CDR1 KGHDR and CDR2 SFDVKD come from the germline V gene. The CDR3 DNA reads as TGTGCCACACGGGGGGGGACTGCAGATACGCAGTATTTT. This sequence encodes CATRGGTADTQYF.

This clonotype has a count of ten or more. The CDR3 DNA is TGTGCCAGTAGTCCCGGGGACAGGGGGCACGACGAGCAGTACTTC. Residues: CASSPGDRGHDEQYF. V usage is TRBV19 and J usage is TRBJ2-7; 12 nucleotides align to TRBD1. Unmatched junction bases numbered 7, after V lost 5 bases and J lost 5 bases. The germline gives CDR1 LNHDA, CDR2 SQIVND (reference sequence). The CDR3 extends over 15 amino acids.

This sequence joins TRBV10-2 and TRBJ2-1; weak D call: TRBD2 (5 bases). V lost 7 bases to trimming and J lost 6 bases, with 7 bases between them. The germline V gene encodes CDR1 WSHSY and CDR2 SAAADI. The CDR3 is 11 residues long. CDR3 nucleotide sequence: TGCGCCAGCATGCTAGCCAATGAGCAGTTCTTC. This sequence encodes CASMLANEQFF.

The rearrangement uses TRBV7-8 and TRBJ1-4; possible D gene TRBD1, 6 bases. The germline V and J ends were trimmed by 5 bases and 13 bases, with 14 bases remaining between them. The CDR3 runs to 12 residues. Germline loops: CDR1 SGHVS, CDR2 FQNEAQ. This chain's CDR3 is CASSQRGARLFF. As DNA, the CDR3 is TGTGCCAGCAGCCAAAGGGGGGCCAGACTGTTTTTT.

The chain has TRBV24-1 and TRBJ2-3, with 10 positions matching TRBD1. Germline V gene sequence: CDR1 KGHDR, CDR2 SFDVKD. The CDR3 has 17 residues. Losses at the gene ends were 0 bases for V and 6 bases for J; bases not matched to a gene: 8. The CDR3 here is CATSDLVQDRGWDTQYF. The CDR3 DNA sequence: TGTGCCACCAGTGATTTGGTTCAGGACAGGGGGTGGGATACGCAGTATTTT.

The chain carries TRBV20-1 and TRBJ2-5; 8 bases line up with TRBD2. Germline V CDR1 and CDR2: DFQATT, SNEGSKA (reference sequence). CDR3 length: 12 amino acids. V lost 3 bases to trimming and J lost 10 bases; unmatched junction nucleotides: 7. CDR3 sequence reads: CSASPTAGDQYF. CDR3 DNA sequence: TGCAGTGCTAGCCCCACAGCGGGAGACCAGTACTTC.

This clonotype showed up many times. The chain couples TRBV10-3 to TRBJ2-2; weak D call: TRBD2 (5 bases). The CDR3 runs 17 residues. V lost 3 bases and J 1 base, leaving 15 bases between the germline ends. Germline V gene data show CDR1 as ENHRY and CDR2 as SYGVKD. In DNA, the CDR3 is TGTGCCATCAGTGAAGAGGGCGGATATTTGAACACCGGGGAGCTGTTTTTT. Translated, it gives CAISEEGGYLNTGELFF.

J is TRBJ1-3 and V is TRBV11-2; D may be TRBD1 (5 bases). Germline lookup yields CDR1 SGHAT and CDR2 FQNNGV. The CDR3 consists of 14 residues. V lost 3 bases and J 7 bases, leaving 13 bases between the germline ends. DNA for the CDR3: TGTGCCAGCAGCTTGGGGCAGGCGGGGAACACCATATATTTT. Its protein is CASSLGQAGNTIYF.

The rearrangement links TRBV20-1 to TRBJ1-3; 8 bases fit TRBD1. Looked up from germline, CDR1 is DFQATT and CDR2 is SNEGSKA (reference sequence). This CDR3 is built from 15 residues. The junction had 6 bases not matched to a gene; V was cut back by 1 base and J by 4 bases. CDR3 residues: CSARGTGWSGNTIYF. The CDR3 DNA is TGCAGTGCTAGAGGGACAGGGTGGTCGGGAAACACCATATATTTT.

This clonotype was observed a handful of times. Since the CDR3 does not end with the conserved phenylalanine or tryptophan, this likely comes from a read error. V and J are TRBV19 and TRBJ2-4; 9 bases match TRBD2. Germline lookup yields CDR1 LNHDA and CDR2 SQIVND (reference sequence). The V segment lost 4 bases and the J segment 13 bases; nucleotides outside the gene matches: 29. The CDR3 length is 20 residues. CDR3 residues: CASSTPEGLAGPAGGPPQYL. In nucleotides, the CDR3 is TGTGCCAGTAGTACTCCCGAGGGGCTAGCGGGACCCGCCGGTGGCCCTCCACAGTACCTC.